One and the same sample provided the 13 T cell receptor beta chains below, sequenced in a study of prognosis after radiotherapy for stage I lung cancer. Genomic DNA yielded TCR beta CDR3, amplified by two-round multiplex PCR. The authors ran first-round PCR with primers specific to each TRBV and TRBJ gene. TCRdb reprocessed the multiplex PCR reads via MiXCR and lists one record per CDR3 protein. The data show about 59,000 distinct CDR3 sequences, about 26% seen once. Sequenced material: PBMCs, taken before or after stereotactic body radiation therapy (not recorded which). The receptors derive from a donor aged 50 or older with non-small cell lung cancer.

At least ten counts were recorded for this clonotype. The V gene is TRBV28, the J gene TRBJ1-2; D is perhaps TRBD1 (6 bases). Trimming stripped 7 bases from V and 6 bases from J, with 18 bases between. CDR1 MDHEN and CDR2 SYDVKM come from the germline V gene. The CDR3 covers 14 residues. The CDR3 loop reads CASTLAQGFHGYTF. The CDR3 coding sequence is TGTGCCAGCACCCTTGCACAGGGATTTCATGGCTACACCTTC.

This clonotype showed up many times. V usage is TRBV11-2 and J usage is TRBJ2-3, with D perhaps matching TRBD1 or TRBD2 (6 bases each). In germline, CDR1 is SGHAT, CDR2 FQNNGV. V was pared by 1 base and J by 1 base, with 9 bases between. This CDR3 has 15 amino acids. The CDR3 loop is CASSLVGGRTDTQYF. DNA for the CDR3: TGTGCCAGCAGCTTAGTTGGGGGGCGCACAGATACGCAGTATTTT.

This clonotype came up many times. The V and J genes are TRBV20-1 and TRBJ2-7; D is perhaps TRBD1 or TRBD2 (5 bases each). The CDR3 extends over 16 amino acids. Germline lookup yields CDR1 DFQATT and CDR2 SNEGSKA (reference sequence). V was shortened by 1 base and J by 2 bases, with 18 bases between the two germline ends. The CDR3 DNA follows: TGCAGTGCTAGAGGCTGGGCCGGGACCGATGCCTACGAGCAGTACTTC. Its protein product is CSARGWAGTDAYEQYF.

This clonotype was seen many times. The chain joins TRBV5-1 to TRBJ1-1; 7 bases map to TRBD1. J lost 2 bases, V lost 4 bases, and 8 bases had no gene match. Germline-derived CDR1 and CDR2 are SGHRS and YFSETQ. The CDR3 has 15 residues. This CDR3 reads CASSTSGTANTEAFF. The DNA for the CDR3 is TGCGCCAGCAGCACCTCCGGGACAGCCAACACTGAAGCTTTCTTT.

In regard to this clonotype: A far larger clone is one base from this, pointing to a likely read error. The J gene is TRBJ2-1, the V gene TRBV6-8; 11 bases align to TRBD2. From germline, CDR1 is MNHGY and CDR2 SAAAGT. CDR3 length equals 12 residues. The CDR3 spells CSIGTSGLEQFF. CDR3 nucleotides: TGTTCCATCGGGACTAGCGGACTCGAGCAGTTCTTC.

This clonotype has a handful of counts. The CDR3 DNA reads as TGTGCCAGCTCATTGGGACTAGCGGGGGCGGCGAACACCGGGGAGCTGTTTTTT. Translating gives CASSLGLAGAANTGELFF. The chain joins TRBV18 to TRBJ2-2; 14 nucleotides line up with TRBD2. The CDR3 totals 18 residues. V was clipped by 5 bases and J by 0 bases; unmatched bases: 5. Germline V CDR1 and CDR2: KGHSH, LQKENI.

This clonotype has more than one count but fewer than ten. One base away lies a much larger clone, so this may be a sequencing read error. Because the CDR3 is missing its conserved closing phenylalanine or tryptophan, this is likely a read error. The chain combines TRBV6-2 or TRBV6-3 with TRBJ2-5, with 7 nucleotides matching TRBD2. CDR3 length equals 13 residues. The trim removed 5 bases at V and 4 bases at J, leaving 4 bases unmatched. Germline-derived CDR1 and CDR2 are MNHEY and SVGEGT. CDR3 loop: CASSGGEGETQYS. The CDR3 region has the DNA TGTGCCAGCAGTGGAGGGGAGGGAGAGACCCAGTACTCC.

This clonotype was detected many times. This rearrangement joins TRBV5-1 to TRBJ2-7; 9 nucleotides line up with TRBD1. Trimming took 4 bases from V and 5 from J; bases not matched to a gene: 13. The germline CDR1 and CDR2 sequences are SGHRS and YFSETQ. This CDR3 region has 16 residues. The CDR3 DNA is TGCGCCAGCAGCCCCCGAACCGGGACAGGGTTCGACGAGCAGTACTTC. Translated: CASSPRTGTGFDEQYF.

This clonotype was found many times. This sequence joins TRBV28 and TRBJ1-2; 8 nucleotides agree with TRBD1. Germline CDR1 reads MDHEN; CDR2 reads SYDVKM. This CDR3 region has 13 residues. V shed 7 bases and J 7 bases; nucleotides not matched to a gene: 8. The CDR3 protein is CASTEDRGSGYTF. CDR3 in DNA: TGTGCCAGCACCGAAGACAGGGGTAGTGGCTACACCTTC.

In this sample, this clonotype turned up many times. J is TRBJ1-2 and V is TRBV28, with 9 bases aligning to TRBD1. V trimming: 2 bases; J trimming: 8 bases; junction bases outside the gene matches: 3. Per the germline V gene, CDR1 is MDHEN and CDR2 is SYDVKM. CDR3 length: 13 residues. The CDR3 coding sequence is TGTGCCAGCAGTTTACCGGACAGGGGAGGCTACACCTTC. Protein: CASSLPDRGGYTF.

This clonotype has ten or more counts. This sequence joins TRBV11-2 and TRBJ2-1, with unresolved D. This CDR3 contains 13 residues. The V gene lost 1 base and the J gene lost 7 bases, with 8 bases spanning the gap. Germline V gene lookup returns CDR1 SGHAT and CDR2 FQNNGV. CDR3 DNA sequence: TGTGCCAGCAGCTTAGGACTTACAAATGAGCAGTTCTTC. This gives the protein CASSLGLTNEQFF.

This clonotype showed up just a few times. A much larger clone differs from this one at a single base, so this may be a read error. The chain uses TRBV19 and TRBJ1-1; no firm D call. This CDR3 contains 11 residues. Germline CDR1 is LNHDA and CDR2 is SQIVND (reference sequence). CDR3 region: CASSINTQAFF. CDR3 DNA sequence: TGTGCCAGTAGTATAAACACTCAAGCTTTCTTT.

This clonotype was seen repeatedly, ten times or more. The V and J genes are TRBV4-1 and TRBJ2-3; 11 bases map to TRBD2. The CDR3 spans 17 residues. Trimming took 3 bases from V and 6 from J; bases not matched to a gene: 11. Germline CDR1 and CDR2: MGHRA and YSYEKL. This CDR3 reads CASSQTLSGGAIDTQYF. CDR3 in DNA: TGCGCCAGCAGCCAGACGCTTAGCGGGGGGGCCATTGATACGCAGTATTTT.